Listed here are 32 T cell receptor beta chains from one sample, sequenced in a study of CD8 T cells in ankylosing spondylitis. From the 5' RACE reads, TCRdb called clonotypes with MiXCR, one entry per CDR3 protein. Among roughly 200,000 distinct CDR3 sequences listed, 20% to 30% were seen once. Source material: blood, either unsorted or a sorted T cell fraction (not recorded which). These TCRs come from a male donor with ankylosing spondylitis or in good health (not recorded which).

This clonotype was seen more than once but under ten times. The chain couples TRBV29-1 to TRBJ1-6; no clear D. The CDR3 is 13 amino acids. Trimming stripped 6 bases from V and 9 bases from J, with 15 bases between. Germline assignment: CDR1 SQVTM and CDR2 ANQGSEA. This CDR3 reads CSVTETRSSPLHF. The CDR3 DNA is TGCAGCGTGACGGAAACCCGAAGTTCACCCCTCCACTTT.

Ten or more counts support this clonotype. The CDR3 reads CASSYQRGGSYEQYF. Written as DNA, the CDR3 is TGTGCCAGCAGTTACCAGCGGGGGGGCTCCTACGAGCAGTACTTC. This chain connects TRBV6-5 to TRBJ2-7, with 10 nucleotides matching TRBD2. Germline V gene data show CDR1 as MNHEY and CDR2 as SVGAGI. J lost 0 bases, V lost 2 bases, and 1 base had no gene match. The CDR3 is made up of 15 amino acids.

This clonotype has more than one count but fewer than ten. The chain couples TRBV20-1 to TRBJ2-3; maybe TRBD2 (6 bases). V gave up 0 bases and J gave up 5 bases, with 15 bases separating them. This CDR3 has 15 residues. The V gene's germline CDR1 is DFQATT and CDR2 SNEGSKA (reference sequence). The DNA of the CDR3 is TGCAGTGCTAGAGATTCCGGGAGAGGCAAAGATACGCAGTATTTT. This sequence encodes CSARDSGRGKDTQYF.

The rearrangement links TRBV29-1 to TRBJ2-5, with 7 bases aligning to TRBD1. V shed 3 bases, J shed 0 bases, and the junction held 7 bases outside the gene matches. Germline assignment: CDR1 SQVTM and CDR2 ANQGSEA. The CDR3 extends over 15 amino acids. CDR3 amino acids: CSVDGTATYQETQYF. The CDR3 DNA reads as TGCAGCGTTGACGGGACAGCGACGTACCAAGAGACCCAGTACTTC. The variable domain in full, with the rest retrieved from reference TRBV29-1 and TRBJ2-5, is SAVISQKPSRDICQRGTSLTIQCQVDSQVTMMFWYRQQPGQSLTLIATANQGSEATYESGFVIDKFPISRPNLTFSTLTVSNMSPEDSSIYLCSVDGTATYQETQYFGPGTRLLVL.

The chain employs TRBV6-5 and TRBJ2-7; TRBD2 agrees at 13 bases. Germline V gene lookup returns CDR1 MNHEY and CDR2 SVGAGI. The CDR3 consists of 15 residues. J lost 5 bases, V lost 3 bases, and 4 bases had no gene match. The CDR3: CASSYPGLAGNEQYF. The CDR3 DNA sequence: TGTGCCAGCAGTTATCCGGGACTAGCGGGGAACGAGCAGTACTTC.

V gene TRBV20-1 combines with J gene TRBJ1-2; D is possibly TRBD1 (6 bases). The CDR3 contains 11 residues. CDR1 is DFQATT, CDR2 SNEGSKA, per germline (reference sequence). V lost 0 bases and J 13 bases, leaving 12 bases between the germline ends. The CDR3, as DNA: TGCAGTGCTAGAGACGCAGACAGGAGCACCTTC. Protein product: CSARDADRSTF.

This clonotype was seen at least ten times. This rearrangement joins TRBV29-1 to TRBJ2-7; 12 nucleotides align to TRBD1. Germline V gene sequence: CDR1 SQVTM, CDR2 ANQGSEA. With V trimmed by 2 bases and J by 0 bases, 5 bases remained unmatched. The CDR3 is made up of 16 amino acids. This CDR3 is CSVETGQGACSYEQYF. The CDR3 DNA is TGCAGCGTTGAAACGGGACAGGGGGCTTGCTCCTACGAGCAGTACTTC.

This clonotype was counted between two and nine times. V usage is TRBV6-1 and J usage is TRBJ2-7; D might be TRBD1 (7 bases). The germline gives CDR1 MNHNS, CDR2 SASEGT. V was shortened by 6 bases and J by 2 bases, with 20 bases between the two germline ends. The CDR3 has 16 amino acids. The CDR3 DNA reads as TGTGCCAGCAGGATCGCGGGCAGGGGGGTGACCTACGAGCAGTACTTC. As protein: CASRIAGRGVTYEQYF.

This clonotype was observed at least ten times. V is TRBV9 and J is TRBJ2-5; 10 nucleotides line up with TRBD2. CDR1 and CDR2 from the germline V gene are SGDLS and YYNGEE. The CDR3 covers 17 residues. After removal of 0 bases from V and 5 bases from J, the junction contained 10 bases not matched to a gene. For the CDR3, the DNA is TGTGCCAGCAGCGTAGCGGCTCTAGCGGGAGCGGGTGAGACCCAGTACTTC. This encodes CASSVAALAGAGETQYF.

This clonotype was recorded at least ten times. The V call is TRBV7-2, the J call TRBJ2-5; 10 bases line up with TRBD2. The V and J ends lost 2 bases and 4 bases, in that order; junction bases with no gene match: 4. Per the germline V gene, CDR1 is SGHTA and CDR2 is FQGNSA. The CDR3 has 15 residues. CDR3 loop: CASSLRVAGGETQYF. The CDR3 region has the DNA TGTGCCAGCAGCTTACGGGTAGCGGGAGGAGAGACCCAGTACTTC.

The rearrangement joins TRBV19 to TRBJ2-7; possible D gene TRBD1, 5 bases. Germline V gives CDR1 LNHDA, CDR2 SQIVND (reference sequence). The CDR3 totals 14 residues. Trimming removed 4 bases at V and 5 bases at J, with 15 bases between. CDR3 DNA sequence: TGTGCCAGTAGTAGCATAACGACAGCCCACGAGCAGTACTTC. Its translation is CASSSITTAHEQYF.

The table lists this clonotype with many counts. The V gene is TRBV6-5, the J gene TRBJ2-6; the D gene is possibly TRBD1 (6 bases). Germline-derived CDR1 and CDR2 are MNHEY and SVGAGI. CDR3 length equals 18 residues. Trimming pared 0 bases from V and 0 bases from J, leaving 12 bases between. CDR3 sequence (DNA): TGTGCCAGCAGTTACTCGAGCAGGGGAAACTCTGGGGCCAACGTCCTGACTTTC. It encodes CASSYSSRGNSGANVLTF.

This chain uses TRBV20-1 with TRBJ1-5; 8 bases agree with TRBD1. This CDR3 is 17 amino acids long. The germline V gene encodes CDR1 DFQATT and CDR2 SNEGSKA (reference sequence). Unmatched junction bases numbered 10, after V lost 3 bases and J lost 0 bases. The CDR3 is CSASFGRGLYSNQPQHF. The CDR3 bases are TGCAGTGCTAGCTTTGGCAGGGGGCTTTATAGCAATCAGCCCCAGCATTTT.

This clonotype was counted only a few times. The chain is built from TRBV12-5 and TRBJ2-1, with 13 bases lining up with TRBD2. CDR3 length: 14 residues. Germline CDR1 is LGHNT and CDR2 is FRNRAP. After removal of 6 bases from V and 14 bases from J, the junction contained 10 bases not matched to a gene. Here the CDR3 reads CASGTIGLAGEKFF. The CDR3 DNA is TGTGCTAGTGGCACCATTGGACTAGCGGGAGAAAAGTTCTTC.

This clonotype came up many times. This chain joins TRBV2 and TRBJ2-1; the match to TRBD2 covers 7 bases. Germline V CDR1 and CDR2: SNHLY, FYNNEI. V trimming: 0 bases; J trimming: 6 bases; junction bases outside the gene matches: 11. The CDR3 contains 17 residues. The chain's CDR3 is CASSEATILAWSNEQFF. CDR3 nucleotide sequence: TGTGCCAGCAGTGAAGCGACCATACTAGCGTGGTCCAATGAGCAGTTCTTC.

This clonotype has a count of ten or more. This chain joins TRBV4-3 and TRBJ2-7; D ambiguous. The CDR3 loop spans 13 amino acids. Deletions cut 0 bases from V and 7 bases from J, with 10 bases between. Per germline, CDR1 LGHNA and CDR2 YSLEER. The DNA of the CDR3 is TGCGCCAGCAGCCAAGAACGCTTTTTAGAGCAGTACTTC. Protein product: CASSQERFLEQYF.

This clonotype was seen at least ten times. CDR3 coding DNA: TGCGCCAGCAGCGATGCCGGGCCCACGGTGGGGACCCAGTACTTC. Encoded protein: CASSDAGPTVGTQYF. J is TRBJ2-5 and V is TRBV5-1; no reliable D call. Trimming pared 4 bases from V and 7 bases from J, leaving 20 bases between. The CDR3 loop spans 15 amino acids. Germline V gene sequence: CDR1 SGHRS, CDR2 YFSETQ. Together with reference TRBV5-1 and TRBJ2-5, the CDR3 gives the full variable domain: KAGVTQTPRYLIKTRGQQVTLSCSPISGHRSVSWYQQTPGQGLQFLFEYFSETQRNKGNFPGRFSGRQFSNSRSEMNVSTLELGDSALYLCASSDAGPTVGTQYFGPGTRLLVL.

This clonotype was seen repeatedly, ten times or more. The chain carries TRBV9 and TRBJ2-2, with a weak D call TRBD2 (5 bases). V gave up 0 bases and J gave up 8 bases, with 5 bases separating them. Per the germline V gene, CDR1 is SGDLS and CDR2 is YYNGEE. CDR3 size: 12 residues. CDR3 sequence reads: CASSVGGGELFF. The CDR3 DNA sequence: TGTGCCAGCAGCGTAGGAGGGGGGGAGCTGTTTTTT.

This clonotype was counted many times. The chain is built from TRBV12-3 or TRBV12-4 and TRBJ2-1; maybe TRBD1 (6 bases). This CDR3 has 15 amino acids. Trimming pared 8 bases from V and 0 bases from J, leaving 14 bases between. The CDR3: CASGQETGSYNEQFF. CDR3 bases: TGTGCCAGCGGCCAAGAGACAGGCTCCTACAATGAGCAGTTCTTC.

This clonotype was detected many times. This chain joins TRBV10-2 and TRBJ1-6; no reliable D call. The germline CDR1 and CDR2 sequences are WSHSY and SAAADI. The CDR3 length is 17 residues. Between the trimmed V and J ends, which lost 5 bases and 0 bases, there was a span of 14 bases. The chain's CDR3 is CASSNPPGSSYNSPLHF. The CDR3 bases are TGCGCCAGCAGTAACCCGCCCGGGAGCTCCTATAATTCACCCCTCCACTTT.

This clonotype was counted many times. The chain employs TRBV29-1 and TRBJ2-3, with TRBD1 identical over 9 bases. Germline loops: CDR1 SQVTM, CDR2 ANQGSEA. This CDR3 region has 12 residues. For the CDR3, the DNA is TGCAGTACAGGGGGCGGTTCAGATACGCAGTATTTT. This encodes CSTGGGSDTQYF.

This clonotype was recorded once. The CDR3 DNA reads TGTGCCAGCAGCTTGTCTCCTGAGTACGAGCAGTACTTC. It yields the protein CASSLSPEYEQYF. This sequence joins TRBV9 and TRBJ2-7; no firm D call. The CDR3 spans 13 residues. Trimming removed 4 bases from V and 4 bases from J, with 12 bases in between. Germline V lookup: CDR1 SGDLS, CDR2 YYNGEE.

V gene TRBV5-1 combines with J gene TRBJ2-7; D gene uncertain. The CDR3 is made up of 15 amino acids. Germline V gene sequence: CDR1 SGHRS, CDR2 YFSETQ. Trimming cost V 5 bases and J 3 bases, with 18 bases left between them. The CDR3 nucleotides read TGCGCCAGCAGACAAAACACAAATCAGGACTACGAGCAGTACTTC. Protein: CASRQNTNQDYEQYF.

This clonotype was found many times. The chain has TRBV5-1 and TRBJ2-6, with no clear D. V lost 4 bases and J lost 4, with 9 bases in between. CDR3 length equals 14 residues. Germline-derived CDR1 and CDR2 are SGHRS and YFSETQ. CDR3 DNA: TGCGCCAGCAGCCAGAATCAGGGGGCCAACGTCCTGACTTTC. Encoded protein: CASSQNQGANVLTF. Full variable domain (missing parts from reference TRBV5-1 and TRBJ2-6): KAGVTQTPRYLIKTRGQQVTLSCSPISGHRSVSWYQQTPGQGLQFLFEYFSETQRNKGNFPGRFSGRQFSNSRSEMNVSTLELGDSALYLCASSQNQGANVLTFGAGSRLTVL.

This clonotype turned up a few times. The CDR3 region has the DNA TGTGCCAGTATACGAGGCCCGTCAACTAATGAAAAACTGTTTTTT. Translation gives CASIRGPSTNEKLFF. The chain employs TRBV19 and TRBJ1-4; D is ambiguous. The CDR3 consists of 15 residues. Germline CDR1 LNHDA, CDR2 SQIVND (reference sequence). The V and J ends lost 7 bases and 0 bases respectively, with 12 bases between them.

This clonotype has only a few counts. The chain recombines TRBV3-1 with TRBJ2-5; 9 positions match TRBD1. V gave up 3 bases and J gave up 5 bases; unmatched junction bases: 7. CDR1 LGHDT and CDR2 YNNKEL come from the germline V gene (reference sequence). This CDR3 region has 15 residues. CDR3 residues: CASSHWDRVAETQYF. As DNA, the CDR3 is TGTGCCAGCAGCCATTGGGACAGGGTTGCGGAGACCCAGTACTTC.

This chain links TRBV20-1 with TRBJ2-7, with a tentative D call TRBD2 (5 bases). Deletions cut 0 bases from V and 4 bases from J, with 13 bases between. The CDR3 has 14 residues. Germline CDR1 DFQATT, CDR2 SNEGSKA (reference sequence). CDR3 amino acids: CSARDLRDWYEQYF. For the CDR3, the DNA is TGCAGTGCTAGAGATCTACGGGATTGGTACGAGCAGTACTTC.

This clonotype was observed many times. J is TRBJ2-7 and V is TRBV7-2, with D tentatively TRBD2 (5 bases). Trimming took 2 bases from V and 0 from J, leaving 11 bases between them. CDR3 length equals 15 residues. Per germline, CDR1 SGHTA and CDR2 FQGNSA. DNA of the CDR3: TGTGCCAGCAGCTTACAAGCGGCCAACTCCTACGAGCAGTACTTC. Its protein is CASSLQAANSYEQYF.

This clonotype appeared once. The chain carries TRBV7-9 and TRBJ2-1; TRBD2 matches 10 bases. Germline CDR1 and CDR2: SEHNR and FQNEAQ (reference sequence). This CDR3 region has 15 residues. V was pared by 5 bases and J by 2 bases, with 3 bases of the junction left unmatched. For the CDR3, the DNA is TGTGCCAGCAGCATACTAGCGGGAACCTACAATGAGCAGTTCTTC. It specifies CASSILAGTYNEQFF.

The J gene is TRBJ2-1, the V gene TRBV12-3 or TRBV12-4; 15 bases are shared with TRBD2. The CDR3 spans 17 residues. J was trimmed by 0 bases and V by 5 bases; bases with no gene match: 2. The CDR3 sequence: CASSGLAGGSSYNEQFF. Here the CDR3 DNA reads TGTGCCAGCAGTGGACTAGCGGGAGGGAGCTCCTACAATGAGCAGTTCTTC.

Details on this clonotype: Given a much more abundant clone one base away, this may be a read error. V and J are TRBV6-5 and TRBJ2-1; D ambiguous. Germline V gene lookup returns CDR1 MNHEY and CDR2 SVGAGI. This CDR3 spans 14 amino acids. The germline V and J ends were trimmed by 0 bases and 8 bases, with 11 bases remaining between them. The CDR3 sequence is CASSYSLLNDEQFF. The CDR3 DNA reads TGTGCCAGCAGTTACTCGCTCCTGAACGATGAGCAGTTCTTC.

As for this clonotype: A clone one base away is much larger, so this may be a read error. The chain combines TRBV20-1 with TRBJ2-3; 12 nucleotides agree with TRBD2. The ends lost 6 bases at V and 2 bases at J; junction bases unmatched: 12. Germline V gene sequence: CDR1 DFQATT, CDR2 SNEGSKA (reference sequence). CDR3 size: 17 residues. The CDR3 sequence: CSAPSRGLAGSTDTQYF. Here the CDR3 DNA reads TGCAGTGCCCCCTCCCGGGGACTAGCGGGCTCCACAGATACGCAGTATTTT.